This is a list of T cell receptor beta chains from one sample in a study of blood T cell repertoires in COVID-19. Clones were sequenced by immunoSEQ multiplex PCR, and TCRdb holds only the in-frame ones, with some missing. The sample lists roughly 400,000 clones; 80% to 90% were seen once. Sequenced material: PBMCs or T cells enriched from blood (not recorded which). These receptor sequences come from a young man who had recovered from COVID-19. The conserved cysteine and the conserved F or W are not part of the CDR3 here. The order of the fields is J gene, V gene, CDR3 protein.

TRBJ2-5,TRBV21-1,GGDPDRTKLQETQY
TRBJ1-5,TRBV2,ASRNGQSTNQPQH
TRBJ2-1,TRBV5-4,ASSPGLAGNNEQF
TRBJ1-2,TRBV11-2,ASSFSGSNYGYT
TRBJ2-7,TRBV7-9,ASSVAGTGSHEQY
TRBJ1-5,TRBV28,ASLETGKYQPQH
TRBJ2-7,TRBV5-6,ASSFGATSNHEQY
TRBJ2-7,TRBV28,ASSLWRGHYEQY
TRBJ2-1,TRBV18,ASSPMVASYNEQF
TRBJ2-5,TRBV12-5,ASGLPGTGKETQY
TRBJ2-2,TRBV4-1,ASSQPGHNTGELF
TRBJ1-2,TRBV28,ASSLWDPGMGAKYGYT
TRBJ1-5,TRBV27,ASSQAGLNQPQH
TRBJ2-7,TRBV25-1,ASSESGTGRNEQY
TRBJ2-4,TRBV28,ASSLPGLLGLAKNIQY
TRBJ2-5,TRBV28,ASSSGTGGKETQY
TRBJ1-1,TRBV28,ASSPPGLTNTEAF
TRBJ2-3,TRBV7-9,ASSQGGITDTQY
TRBJ2-2,TRBV19,ASRPGQATGELF
TRBJ1-5,TRBV24-1,ATSAGGTSNQPQH
TRBJ1-2,TRBV19,ASSIVGAGGHYGYT
TRBJ1-1,TRBV3-1/TRBV3-2,ASSQASADTEAF
TRBJ1-4,TRBV7-9,ASSLGSRGPGEKLF
TRBJ2-7,TRBV5-4,ASSAEILHEQY
TRBJ2-1,TRBV3-1/TRBV3-2,ASSPASEREYNNEQF
TRBJ1-5,TRBV6-4,ASSDKRGLFSNQPQH
TRBJ2-1,TRBV7-9,ASEFDFSYNEQF
TRBJ2-1,TRBV7-3,ASSRALNNEQF
TRBJ2-1,TRBV5-1,ASSLVPGQGVYNEQF
TRBJ1-5,TRBV12-5,ASGLGRGEQPQH
TRBJ2-3,TRBV28,ASSYISLSTDTQY
TRBJ2-1,TRBV18,ASSPGGGSTIEQF
TRBJ1-1,TRBV6-1,ASSDRGYTEAF
TRBJ1-4,TRBV29-1,SVEARPQGRGRGKLF
TRBJ2-6,TRBV19,ASSIPRTSGRIGANVLT
TRBJ2-2,TRBV10-1,ASRAGTSGNTGELF
TRBJ1-1,TRBV5-6,ASSLVARATEAF
TRBJ2-7,TRBV11-2,ASSLVSGQSFEEQY
TRBJ2-1,TRBV11-2,ASSLVAAQYNEQF
TRBJ1-2,TRBV27,ASSLTGKAYGYT
TRBJ2-3,TRBV4-2,ASSQSGTSGTDTQY
TRBJ2-2,TRBV24-1,ATTSDAGELF
TRBJ2-1,TRBV11-3,ASSSSAGTDDYNEQF
TRBJ2-7,TRBV3-1/TRBV3-2,ASSLRGLGSYEQY
TRBJ1-2,TRBV4-1,ASSPSGQEYGYT
TRBJ1-2,TRBV14,ASSPQDVLTNYGYT
TRBJ2-1,TRBV28,ASSLLAGGYNEQF
TRBJ1-1,TRBV4-2,ASSQIQGAVTEAF
TRBJ1-5,TRBV2,ASSDWAGRGQPQH
TRBJ1-1,TRBV5-4,ASSWGSGAGTEAF
TRBJ2-1,TRBV3-1/TRBV3-2,ASSPTYNEQF
TRBJ2-7,TRBV9,ASSGDSGSLSEQY
TRBJ2-1,TRBV11-2,ASSLDVTGRPPEQF
TRBJ1-2,TRBV28,ASSPNGPLGRGYT
TRBJ1-1,TRBV5-1,ASSVNSGEAF
TRBJ1-4,TRBV16,ASSQQGGPNEKLF
TRBJ2-1,TRBV30,AFSSGSSYNEQF